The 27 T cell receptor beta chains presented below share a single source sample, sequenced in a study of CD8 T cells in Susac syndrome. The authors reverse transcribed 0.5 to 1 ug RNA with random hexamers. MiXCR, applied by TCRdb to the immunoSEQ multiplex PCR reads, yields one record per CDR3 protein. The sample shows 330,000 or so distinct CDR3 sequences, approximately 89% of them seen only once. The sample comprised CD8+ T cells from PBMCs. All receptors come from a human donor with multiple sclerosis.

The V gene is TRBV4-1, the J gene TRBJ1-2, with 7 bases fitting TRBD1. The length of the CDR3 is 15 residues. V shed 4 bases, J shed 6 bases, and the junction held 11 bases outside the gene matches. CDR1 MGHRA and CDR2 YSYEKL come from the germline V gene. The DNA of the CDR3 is TGCGCCAGCAGCCCGCGGGGGAGGGGGCATGATGGCTACACCTTC. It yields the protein CASSPRGRGHDGYTF.

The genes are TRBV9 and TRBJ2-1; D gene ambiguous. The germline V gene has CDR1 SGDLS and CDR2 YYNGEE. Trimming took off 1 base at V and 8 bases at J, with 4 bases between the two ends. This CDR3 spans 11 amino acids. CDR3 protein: CASSVSDEQFF. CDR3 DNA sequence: TGTGCCAGCAGCGTATCAGATGAGCAGTTCTTC. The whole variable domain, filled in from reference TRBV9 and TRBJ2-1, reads DSGVTQTPKHLITATGQRVTLRCSPRSGDLSVYWYQQSLDQGLQFLIQYYNGEERAKGNILERFSAQQFPDLHSELNLSSLELGDSALYFCASSVSDEQFFGPGTRLTVL.

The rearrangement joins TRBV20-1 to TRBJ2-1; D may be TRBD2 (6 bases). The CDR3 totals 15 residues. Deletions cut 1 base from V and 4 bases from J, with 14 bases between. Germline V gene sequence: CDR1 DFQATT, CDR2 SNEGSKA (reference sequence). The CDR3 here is CSARVVGGSYNEQFF. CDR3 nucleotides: TGCAGTGCTAGAGTGGTGGGAGGCTCGTACAATGAGCAGTTCTTC.

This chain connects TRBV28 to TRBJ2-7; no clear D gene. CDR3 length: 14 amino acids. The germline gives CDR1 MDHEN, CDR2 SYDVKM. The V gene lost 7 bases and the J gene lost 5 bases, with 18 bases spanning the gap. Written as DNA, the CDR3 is TGTGCCAGCACCCTACCAAATGGCGCCCACGAGCAGTACTTC. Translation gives CASTLPNGAHEQYF.

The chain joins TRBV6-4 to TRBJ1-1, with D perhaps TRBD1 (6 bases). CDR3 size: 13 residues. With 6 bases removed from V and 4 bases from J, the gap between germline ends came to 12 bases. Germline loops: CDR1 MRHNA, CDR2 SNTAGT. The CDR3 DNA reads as TGTGCCAGCAGAGCAGGGGAGGCCACTGAAGCTTTCTTT. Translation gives CASRAGEATEAFF.

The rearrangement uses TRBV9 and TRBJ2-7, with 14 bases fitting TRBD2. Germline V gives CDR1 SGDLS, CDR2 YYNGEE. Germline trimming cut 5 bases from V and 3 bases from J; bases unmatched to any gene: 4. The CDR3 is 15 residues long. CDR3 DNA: TGTGCCAGCAGAATGGGACTAGCGGGGGTCTACGAGCAGTACTTC. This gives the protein CASRMGLAGVYEQYF.

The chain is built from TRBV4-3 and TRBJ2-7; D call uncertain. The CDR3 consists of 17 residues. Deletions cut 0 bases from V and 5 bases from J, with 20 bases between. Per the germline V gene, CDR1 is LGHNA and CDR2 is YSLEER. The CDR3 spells CASSQDRASGPWDEQYF. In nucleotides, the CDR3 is TGCGCCAGCAGCCAAGATAGGGCCTCAGGACCTTGGGACGAGCAGTACTTC.

The CDR3: CASSVTDVSYYEQYF. The CDR3 DNA follows: TGTGCCAGCAGCGTCACGGACGTAAGCTACTACGAGCAGTACTTC. This chain uses TRBV9 with TRBJ2-7, with D hard to call. Germline-derived CDR1 and CDR2 are SGDLS and YYNGEE. V lost 2 bases and J 3 bases, leaving 15 bases between the germline ends. This CDR3 comprises 15 residues.

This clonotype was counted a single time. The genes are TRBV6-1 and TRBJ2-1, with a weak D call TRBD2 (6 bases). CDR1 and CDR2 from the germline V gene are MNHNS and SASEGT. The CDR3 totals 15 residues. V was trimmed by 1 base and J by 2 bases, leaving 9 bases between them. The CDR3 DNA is TGTGCCAGCAGTGAAGACGGGGGTCCCTACAATGAGCAGTTCTTC. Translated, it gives CASSEDGGPYNEQFF.

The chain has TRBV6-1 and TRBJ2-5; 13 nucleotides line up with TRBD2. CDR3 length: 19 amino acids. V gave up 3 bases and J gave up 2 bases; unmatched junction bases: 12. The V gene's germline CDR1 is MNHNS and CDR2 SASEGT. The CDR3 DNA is TGTGCCAGCAGTGACGCGACTAGCGGGGGGACTGCAATACAAGAGACCCAGTACTTC. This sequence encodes CASSDATSGGTAIQETQYF.

CDR3 protein: CASSLEGGGPYNEQFF. CDR3 in DNA: TGCGCCAGCAGCTTGGAGGGCGGGGGGCCCTACAATGAGCAGTTCTTC. The chain uses TRBV5-1 and TRBJ2-1; 8 positions agree with TRBD2. Looked up from germline, CDR1 is SGHRS and CDR2 is YFSETQ. The CDR3 loop spans 16 amino acids. J lost 2 bases, V lost 0 bases, and 4 bases had no gene match.

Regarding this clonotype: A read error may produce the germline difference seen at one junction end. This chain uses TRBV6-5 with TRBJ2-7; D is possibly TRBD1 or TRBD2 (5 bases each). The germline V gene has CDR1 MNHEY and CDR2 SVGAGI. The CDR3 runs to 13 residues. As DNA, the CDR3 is TGTGCCAGCAGTTCCCAAACCGATGGGACGGTGGACTTC. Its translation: CASSSQTDGTVDF.

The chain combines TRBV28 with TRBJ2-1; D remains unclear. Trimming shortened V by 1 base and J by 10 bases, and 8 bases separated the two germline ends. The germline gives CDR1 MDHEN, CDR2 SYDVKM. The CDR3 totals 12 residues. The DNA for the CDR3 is TGTGCCAGCAGTTTATTCCTAAAGGAGCAGTTCTTC. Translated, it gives CASSLFLKEQFF.

The CDR3 region is CASSQGAGGAPSYEQYF. The CDR3 DNA sequence: TGCGCCAGCAGCCAAGGGGCTGGGGGGGCGCCTTCCTACGAGCAGTACTTC. This sequence joins TRBV4-1 and TRBJ2-7; tentative D call: TRBD2 (7 bases). The CDR3 totals 17 residues. V dropped 1 base and J dropped 1 base, with 17 bases sitting between them. Germline CDR1 reads MGHRA; CDR2 reads YSYEKL.

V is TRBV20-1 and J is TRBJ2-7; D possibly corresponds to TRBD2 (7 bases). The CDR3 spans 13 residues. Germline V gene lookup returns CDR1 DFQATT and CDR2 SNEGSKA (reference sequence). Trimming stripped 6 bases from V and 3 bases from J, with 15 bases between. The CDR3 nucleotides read TGCAGTGCCCCCGGGGGGCGGGACTACGAGCAGTACTTC. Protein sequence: CSAPGGRDYEQYF.

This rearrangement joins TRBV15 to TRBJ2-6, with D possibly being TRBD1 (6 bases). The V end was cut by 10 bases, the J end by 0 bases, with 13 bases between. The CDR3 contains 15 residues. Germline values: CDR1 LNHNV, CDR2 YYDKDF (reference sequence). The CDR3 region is CAIGGESSGANVLTF. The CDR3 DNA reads TGTGCCATAGGGGGTGAGAGCTCTGGGGCCAACGTCCTGACTTTC. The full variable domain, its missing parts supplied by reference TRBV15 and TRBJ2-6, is DAMVIQNPRYQVTQFGKPVTLSCSQTLNHNVMYWYQQKSSQAPKLLFHYYDKDFNNEADTPDNFQSRRPNTSFCFLDIRSPGLGDTAMYLCAIGGESSGANVLTFGAGSRLTVL.

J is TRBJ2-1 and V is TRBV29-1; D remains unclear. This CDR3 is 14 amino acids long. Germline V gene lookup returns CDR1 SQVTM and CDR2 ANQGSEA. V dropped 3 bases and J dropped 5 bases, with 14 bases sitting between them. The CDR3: CSVEKRLNNNEQFF. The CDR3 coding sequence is TGCAGCGTTGAGAAGCGTCTCAATAACAATGAGCAGTTCTTC.

CDR3 sequence (DNA): TGTGCCAGCAGCCCAGCGGGAGCGCACACGAACACCGGGGAGCTGTTTTTT. Amino acid sequence: CASSPAGAHTNTGELFF. The chain employs TRBV12-3 or TRBV12-4 and TRBJ2-2, with TRBD2 matching over 8 bases. CDR3 size: 17 residues. J was trimmed by 0 bases and V by 6 bases; bases with no gene match: 9.

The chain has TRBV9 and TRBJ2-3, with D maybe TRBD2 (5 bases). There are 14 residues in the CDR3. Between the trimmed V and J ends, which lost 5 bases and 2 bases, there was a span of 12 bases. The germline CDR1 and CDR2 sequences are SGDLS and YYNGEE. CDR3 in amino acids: CASSITRYTDTQYF. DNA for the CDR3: TGTGCCAGCAGTATTACTAGATACACAGATACGCAGTATTTT.

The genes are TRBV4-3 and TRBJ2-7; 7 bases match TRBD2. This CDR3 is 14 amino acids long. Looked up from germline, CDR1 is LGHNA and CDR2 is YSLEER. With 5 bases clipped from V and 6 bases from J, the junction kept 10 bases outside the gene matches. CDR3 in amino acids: CASSFGLEWSEQYF. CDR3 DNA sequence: TGCGCCAGCAGCTTCGGACTAGAATGGAGCGAGCAGTACTTC.

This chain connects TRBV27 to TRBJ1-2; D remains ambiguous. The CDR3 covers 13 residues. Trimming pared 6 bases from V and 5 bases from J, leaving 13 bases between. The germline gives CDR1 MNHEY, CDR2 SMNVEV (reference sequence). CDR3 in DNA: TGTGCCAGCAGAGTGATGGCGGGGTATGGCTACACCTTC. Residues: CASRVMAGYGYTF.

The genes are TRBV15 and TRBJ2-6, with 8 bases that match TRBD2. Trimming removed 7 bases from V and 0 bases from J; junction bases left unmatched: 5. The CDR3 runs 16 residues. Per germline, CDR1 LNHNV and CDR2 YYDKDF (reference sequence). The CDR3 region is CATTTGGASGANVLTF. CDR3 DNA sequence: TGTGCCACCACCACCGGGGGGGCCTCTGGGGCCAACGTCCTGACTTTC.

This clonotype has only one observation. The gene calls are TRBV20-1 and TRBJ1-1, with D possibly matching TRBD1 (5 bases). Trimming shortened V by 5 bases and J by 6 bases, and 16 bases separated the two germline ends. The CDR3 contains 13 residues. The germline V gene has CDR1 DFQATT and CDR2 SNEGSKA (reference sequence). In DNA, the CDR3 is TGCAGTGCTGGCGCAGGGCTGGGCTCTGAAGCTTTCTTT. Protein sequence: CSAGAGLGSEAFF.

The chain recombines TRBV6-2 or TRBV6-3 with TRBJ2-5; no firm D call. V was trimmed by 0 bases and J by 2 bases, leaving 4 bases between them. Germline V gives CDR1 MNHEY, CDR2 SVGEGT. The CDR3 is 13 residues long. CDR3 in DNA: TGTGCCAGCAGTTACTCTATACAAGAGACCCAGTACTTC. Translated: CASSYSIQETQYF.

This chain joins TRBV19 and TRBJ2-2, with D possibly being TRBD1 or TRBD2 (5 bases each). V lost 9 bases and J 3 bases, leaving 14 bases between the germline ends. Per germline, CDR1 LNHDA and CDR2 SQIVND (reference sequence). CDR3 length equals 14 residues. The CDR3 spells CASDLGTYTGELFF. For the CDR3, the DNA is TGTGCCAGCGACCTCGGGACCTACACCGGGGAGCTGTTTTTT. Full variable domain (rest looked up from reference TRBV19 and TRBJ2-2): DGGITQSPKYLFRKEGQNVTLSCEQNLNHDAMYWYRQDPGQGLRLIYYSQIVNDFQKGDIAEGYSVSREKKESFPLTVTSAQKNPTAFYLCASDLGTYTGELFFGEGSRLTVL.

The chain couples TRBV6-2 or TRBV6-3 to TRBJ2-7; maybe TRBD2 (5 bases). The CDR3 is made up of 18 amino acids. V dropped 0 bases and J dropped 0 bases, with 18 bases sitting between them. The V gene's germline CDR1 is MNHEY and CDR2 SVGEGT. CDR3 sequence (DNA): TGTGCCAGCAGTTACTCGACCGTTCATCTAGCCAACTCCTACGAGCAGTACTTC. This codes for CASSYSTVHLANSYEQYF.

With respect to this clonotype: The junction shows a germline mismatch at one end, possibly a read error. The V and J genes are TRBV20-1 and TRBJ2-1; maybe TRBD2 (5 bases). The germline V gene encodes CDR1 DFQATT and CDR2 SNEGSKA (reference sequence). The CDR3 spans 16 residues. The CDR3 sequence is CSTKDWNIQAYNGQFF. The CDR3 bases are TGCAGTACTAAGGACTGGAACATCCAGGCCTACAATGGGCAGTTCTTC.